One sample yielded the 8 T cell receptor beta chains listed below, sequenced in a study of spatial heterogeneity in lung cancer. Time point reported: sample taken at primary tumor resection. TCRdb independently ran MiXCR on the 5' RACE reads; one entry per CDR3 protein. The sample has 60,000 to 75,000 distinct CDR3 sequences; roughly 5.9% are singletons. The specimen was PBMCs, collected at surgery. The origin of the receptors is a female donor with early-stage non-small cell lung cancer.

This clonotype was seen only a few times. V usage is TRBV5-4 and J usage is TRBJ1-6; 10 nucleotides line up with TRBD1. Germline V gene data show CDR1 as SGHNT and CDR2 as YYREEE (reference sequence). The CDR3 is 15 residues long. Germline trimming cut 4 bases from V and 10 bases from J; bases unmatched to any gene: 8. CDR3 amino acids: CASSTGTGEGSPLHF. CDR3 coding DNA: TGTGCCAGCAGCACAGGGACAGGGGAAGGATCACCCCTCCACTTT. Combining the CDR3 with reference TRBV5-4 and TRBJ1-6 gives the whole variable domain ETGVTQSPTHLIKTRGQQVTLRCSSQSGHNTVSWYQQALGQGPQFIFQYYREEENGRGNFPPRFSGLQFPNYSSELNVNALELDDSALYLCASSTGTGEGSPLHFGNGTRLTVT.

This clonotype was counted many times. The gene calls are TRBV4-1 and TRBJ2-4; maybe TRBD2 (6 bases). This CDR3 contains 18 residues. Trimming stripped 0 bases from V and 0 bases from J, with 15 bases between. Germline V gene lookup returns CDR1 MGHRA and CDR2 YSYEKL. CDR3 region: CASSQDRGGTLAKNIQYF. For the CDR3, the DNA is TGCGCCAGCAGCCAAGATAGGGGCGGGACGCTAGCCAAAAACATTCAGTACTTC.

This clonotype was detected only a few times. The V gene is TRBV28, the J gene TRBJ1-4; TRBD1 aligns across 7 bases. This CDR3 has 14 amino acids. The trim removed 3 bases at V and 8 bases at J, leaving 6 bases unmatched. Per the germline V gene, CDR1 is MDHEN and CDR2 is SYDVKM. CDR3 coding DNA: TGTGCCAGCAGTTTGGGACAGACTTGGGAAAAACTGTTTTTT. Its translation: CASSLGQTWEKLFF.

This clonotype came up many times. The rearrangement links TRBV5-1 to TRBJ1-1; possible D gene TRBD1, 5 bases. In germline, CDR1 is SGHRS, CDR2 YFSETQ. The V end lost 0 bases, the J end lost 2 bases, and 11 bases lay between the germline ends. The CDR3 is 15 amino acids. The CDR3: CASSLGGLANTEAFF. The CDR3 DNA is TGCGCCAGCAGCTTGGGGGGGTTGGCAAACACTGAAGCTTTCTTT.

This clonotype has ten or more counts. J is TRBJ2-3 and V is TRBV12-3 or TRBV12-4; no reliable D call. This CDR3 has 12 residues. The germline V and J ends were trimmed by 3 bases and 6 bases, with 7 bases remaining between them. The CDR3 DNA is TGTGCCAGCAGTTTCCCGCGCGATACGCAGTATTTT. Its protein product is CASSFPRDTQYF.

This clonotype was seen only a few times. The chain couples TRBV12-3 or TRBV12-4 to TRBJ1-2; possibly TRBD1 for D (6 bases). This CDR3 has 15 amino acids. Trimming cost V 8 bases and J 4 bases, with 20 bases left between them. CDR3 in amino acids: CASLRARGGSYGYTF. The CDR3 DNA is TGTGCCAGCCTCCGGGCCAGGGGCGGCTCCTATGGCTACACCTTC.

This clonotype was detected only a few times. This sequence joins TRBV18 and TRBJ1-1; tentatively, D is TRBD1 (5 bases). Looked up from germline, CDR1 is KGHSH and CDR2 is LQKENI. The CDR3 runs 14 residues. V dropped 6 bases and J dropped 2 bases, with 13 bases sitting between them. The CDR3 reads CASSTYGGNTEAFF. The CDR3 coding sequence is TGTGCCAGCTCTACGTACGGGGGTAACACTGAAGCTTTCTTT.

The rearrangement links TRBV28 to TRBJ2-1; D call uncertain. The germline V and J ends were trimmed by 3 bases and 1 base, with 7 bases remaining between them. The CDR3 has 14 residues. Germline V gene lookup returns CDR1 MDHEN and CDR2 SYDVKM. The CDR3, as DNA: TGTGCCAGCAGTTTTACGGTGTCCTACAATGAGCAGTTCTTC. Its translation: CASSFTVSYNEQFF.